The 2 T cell receptor beta chains below come from one sample, sequenced in a study of blood T cells in healthy people across ages. Using a J-beta primer mix together with a sample-barcoded 5' primer, a second PCR was run for roughly 6 to 11 cycles. TCRdb independently ran MiXCR on the 5' RACE reads; one entry per CDR3 protein. The profile shows about 680,000 distinct CDR3 sequences, 49% of them singletons. Material for sequencing was blood. These receptor sequences come from a woman aged 55-70 years in good health.

In its sample, this clonotype was seen a few times. V gene TRBV15 combines with J gene TRBJ2-3; 7 positions match TRBD2. J was trimmed by 6 bases and V by 1 base; bases with no gene match: 7. The CDR3 is 15 amino acids. In germline, CDR1 is LNHNV, CDR2 YYDKDF (reference sequence). CDR3 nucleotide sequence: TGTGCCACCAGCAGAGCGGGGGGTTCCGGGGATACGCAGTATTTT. It encodes CATSRAGGSGDTQYF.

This clonotype was detected ten times or more. The V and J genes are TRBV9 and TRBJ2-7, with D perhaps matching TRBD2 (6 bases). Germline V gene lookup returns CDR1 SGDLS and CDR2 YYNGEE. Trimming left V 0 bases short and J 1 base short, with 11 bases between. This CDR3 is 15 amino acids long. CDR3 sequence: CASSVEEEGSYEQYF. The CDR3 DNA sequence: TGTGCCAGCAGCGTAGAGGAGGAGGGTTCCTACGAGCAGTACTTC.